This TCR beta chain stems from a study of T cell clonotyping in hematopoietic cell transplantation. Germline V gene lookup returns CDR1 SGHNT and CDR2 YYREEE (reference sequence). V shed 3 bases and J 4 bases; nucleotides not matched to a gene: 3. CDR3 length equals 13 residues. Only in-frame clones appear in the TCRdb table, and some are missing; sequencing was by immunoSEQ multiplex PCR. There are several thousand clones in the sample; approximately 92% occur only once, and 4.4% lies in the top ten. As regards this clone: The target antigen is unknown.

Notes on the study in general: At the given depth, recipient repertoires were over 97% de novo clonotypes. Without cell sorting, CD4 versus CD8 contributions remain unresolved.

This receptor was identified in a female patient in her 50s who had an allogeneic stem cell transplant from an unrelated donor, so the T cells may come from the graft donor. Some clones in this sample may be carry-over from other donors' samples. The chain employs TRBV5-4 and TRBJ1-2, with 7 bases fitting TRBD1. Sequenced material: PBMCs, taken 180 days after allogeneic stem cell transplant. The CDR3 region is CASSWAGGYGYTF. CDR3 nucleotide sequence: TGTGCCAGCAGCTGGGCAGGGGGCTATGGCTACACCTTC. The variable domain in full, completed from reference TRBV5-4 and TRBJ1-2, reads ETGVTQSPTHLIKTRGQQVTLRCSSQSGHNTVSWYQQALGQGPQFIFQYYREEENGRGNFPPRFSGLQFPNYSSELNVNALELDDSALYLCASSWAGGYGYTFGSGTRLTVV.